This TCR beta chain is drawn from a study of response to subunit inactivated influenza vaccine. Study-wide points: Few new T cells, the authors suggested, are recruited by each seasonal influenza vaccination.

Remarks on this clonotype: What it binds is not known.

TCRdb re-analysed the RT-PCR reads in MiXCR, keeping a single row per CDR3 protein. The top ten clones hold roughly 10% of a sample with around 750,000 distinct CDR3 sequences, 21% of them seen once. V was pared by 3 bases and J by 4 bases, with 16 bases between. Germline CDR1 and CDR2: SGHTA and FQGNSA. This CDR3 is built from 16 residues. The source of this sequence is a man in his fifties or sixties who received an inactivated influenza vaccine. The chain carries TRBV7-2 and TRBJ1-5; D unclear. The starting material was PBMCs from blood, obtained 5 to 6 days after vaccination. The CDR3 nucleotides read TGTGCCAGCAGCTTTCGGAACCGGGGTCCAAATCAGCCCCAGCATTTT. Amino acid sequence: CASSFRNRGPNQPQHF.